The rows below give T cell receptor beta chains drawn from one sample of a study of blood T cell repertoires in COVID-19. The protocol was immunoSEQ multiplex PCR, while the TCRdb copy is restricted to in-frame clones and leaves out a portion. Among a few hundred thousand clones listed, approximately 85% were seen once. The specimen was PBMCs or T cells enriched from blood (not recorded which). All receptors derive from a woman aged 50 to 65 who had been exposed to COVID-19. CDR3s include the opening cysteine and the closing phenylalanine or tryptophan. A D gene is named only where the DNA matches it firmly. Only some rows state a clone size, as once, few, many or a class for expanded clones.

V	size	J	D	DNA	CDR3
TRBV19	NA	TRBJ2-5	NA	NA	CASTSGGGRETQYF
TRBV15	NA	TRBJ2-2	NA	TGTGCCACCAGCAGAGATAGAGTGCCCGGGGAGCTGTTTTTT	CATSRDRVPGELFF
TRBV5-1	NA	TRBJ2-5	TRBD2	TGCGCCAGCAGCTTGGTTAGCGGGGAACGGGGGACCCAGTACTTC	CASSLVSGERGTQYF
TRBV3-1/TRBV3-2	NA	TRBJ2-7	TRBD1	TGTGCCACCGGGACAGGGGGAGAAAACGAGCAGTACTTC	CATGTGGENEQYF
TRBV27	NA	TRBJ2-3	TRBD2	TGTGCCACCTCGTACAGCGGGGGGGCAAATACGCAGTATTTT	CATSYSGGANTQYF
TRBV3-1/TRBV3-2	NA	TRBJ1-2	TRBD1	TGTGCCAGCAGCCAAGACACAGGGGGTAATGGCTACACCTTC	CASSQDTGGNGYTF
TRBV27	few	TRBJ2-7	NA	TGTGCCAGCAGTTTATCGGGCAATAAGCGGGCTGGTGACGAGCAGTACTTC	CASSLSGNKRAGDEQYF
TRBV28	NA	TRBJ2-1	NA	TGTGCCAGCAGTTTAGGGGGGTACAATGAGCAGTTCTTC	CASSLGGYNEQFF
TRBV7-3	NA	TRBJ2-1	NA	TGTGCCAGCAGCTCCCTCGGGCTATCGGGAGAGCAGTTCTTC	CASSSLGLSGEQFF
TRBV9	NA	TRBJ1-1	TRBD1	TGTGCCAGCAGCACCACACAGGGGGTGAACACTGAAGCTTTCTTT	CASSTTQGVNTEAFF
TRBV19	NA	TRBJ1-5	NA	TGTGCCAGTAGTATCTGGACGGGAAAGAATCAGCCCCAGCATTTT	CASSIWTGKNQPQHF
TRBV21-1	NA	TRBJ1-5	NA	TGTGCCAGCAGCAAAAAAAGGTACAGGGTCAGCAATCAGCCCCAGCATTTT	CASSKKRYRVSNQPQHF
TRBV5-6	NA	TRBJ1-5	NA	TGTGCCAGCAGCCGCCGGACACGGTTTGTGGATAACGGCAATCAGCCCCAGCATTTT	CASSRRTRFVDNGNQPQHF
TRBV2	NA	TRBJ2-1	NA	TGTGCCAGCAGTGATAGATCTAGGGGGGGCTACAATGAGCAGTTCTTC	CASSDRSRGGYNEQFF
TRBV2	once	TRBJ2-7	NA	TGTGCCAGCAGTGATACTAGTAGCGAGCAGTACTTC	CASSDTSSEQYF
TRBV29-1	NA	TRBJ1-1	TRBD1	TGCAGCGTTTATCTACAGGGGAAGGGCACTGAAGCTTTCTTT	CSVYLQGKGTEAFF
TRBV9	NA	TRBJ2-6	TRBD1	TGTGCCAGCAGCGCAACAGGGGACCCTTCCTCTGGGGCCAACGTCCTGACTTTC	CASSATGDPSSGANVLTF
TRBV6-5	NA	TRBJ1-1	NA	TGTGCCAGCCAGTTCGGGGGAGGGTACACTGAAGCTTTCTTT	CASQFGGGYTEAFF
TRBV12-3/TRBV12-4	once	TRBJ1-1	NA	TGTGCCAGCCTCTTCTCAGGGTCTACTGAAGCTTTCTTT	CASLFSGSTEAFF
TRBV6-1	NA	TRBJ2-5	TRBD2	TGTGCCAGCAGTGAAGCTTCGCGGGGGTCCTTAGAGACCCAGTACTTC	CASSEASRGSLETQYF
TRBV27	NA	TRBJ1-2	TRBD1	TGTGCCAGCAGTTTCACGGGACAGGGGCCCTACTATGGCTACACCTTC	CASSFTGQGPYYGYTF
TRBV10-3	NA	TRBJ2-7	TRBD2	TGTGCCATCGGACTAGCTGCTGACGAGCAGTACTTC	CAIGLAADEQYF
TRBV29-1	NA	TRBJ1-1	NA	TGCAGCGTTGAAGACCTACCCGGTTGGTTATGGGGTGGGAGGACTGAAGCTTTCTTT	CSVEDLPGWLWGGRTEAFF
TRBV9	NA	TRBJ1-2	TRBD1	TGTGCCAGCAGCGGTTACAGGGGGGATTACTATGGCTACACCTTC	CASSGYRGDYYGYTF
TRBV5-6	NA	TRBJ1-6	NA	TGTGCCAGCAGCTTGGTAACTGGTGTGGGGCGGTCACCCCTCCACTTT	CASSLVTGVGRSPLHF
TRBV2	NA	TRBJ1-3	NA	TGTGCCAGCAGTGAATCCGAGGGAAACACCATATATTTT	CASSESEGNTIYF
TRBV6-5	NA	TRBJ1-5	TRBD1	TGTGCCAGCAGTCCCCGGGACAGGACGGCACAGCCCCAGCATTTT	CASSPRDRTAQPQHF
TRBV28	NA	TRBJ2-5	TRBD2	TGTGCCAGCAGTTTACCTAGCGGGGGACAAGAGACCCAGTACTTC	CASSLPSGGQETQYF
TRBV29-1	once	TRBJ2-1	NA	TGCAGCGTCCCAGGCGGGTACTCCTACAATGAGCAGTTCTTC	CSVPGGYSYNEQFF
TRBV2	NA	TRBJ1-2	NA	TGTGCCAGCAGTGATTGGGGACCGGGGACACCGTATAACTATGGCTACACCTTC	CASSDWGPGTPYNYGYTF
TRBV29-1	NA	TRBJ1-1	NA	TGCAGCGTTGCAGGCAGGGTGAACACTGAAGCTTTCTTT	CSVAGRVNTEAFF
TRBV4-3	NA	TRBJ2-2	NA	TGCGCCAGCAGCCGCTCACTAGGGGGTCCCGGGGAGCTGTTTTTT	CASSRSLGGPGELFF
TRBV5-4	NA	TRBJ2-7	TRBD2	TGTGCCAGCAGCGAATCACTAGCGGGCTCCTACGAGCAGTACTTC	CASSESLAGSYEQYF
TRBV6-6	many	TRBJ2-2	NA	TGTGCCAGCAGTCTTCGTCCCTATCCCACCAACACCGGGGAGCTGTTTTTT	CASSLRPYPTNTGELFF